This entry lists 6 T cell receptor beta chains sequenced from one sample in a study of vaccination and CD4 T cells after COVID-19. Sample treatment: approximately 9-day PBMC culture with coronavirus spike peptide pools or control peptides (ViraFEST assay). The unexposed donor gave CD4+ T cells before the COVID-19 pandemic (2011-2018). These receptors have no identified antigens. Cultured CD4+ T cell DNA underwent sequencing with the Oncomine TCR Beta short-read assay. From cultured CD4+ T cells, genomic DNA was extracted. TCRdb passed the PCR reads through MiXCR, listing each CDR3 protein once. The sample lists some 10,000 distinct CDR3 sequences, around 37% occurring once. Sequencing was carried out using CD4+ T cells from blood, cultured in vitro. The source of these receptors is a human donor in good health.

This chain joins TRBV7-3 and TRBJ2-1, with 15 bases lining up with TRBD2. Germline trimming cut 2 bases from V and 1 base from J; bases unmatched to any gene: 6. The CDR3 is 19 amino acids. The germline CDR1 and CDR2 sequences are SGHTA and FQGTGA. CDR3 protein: CASSLGPGLAGGSYNEQFF. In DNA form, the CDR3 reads TGTGCCAGCAGCTTAGGTCCGGGACTAGCGGGGGGTTCCTACAATGAGCAGTTCTTC. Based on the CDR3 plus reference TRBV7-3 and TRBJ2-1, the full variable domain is GAGVSQTPSNKVTEKGKYVELRCDPISGHTALYWYRQSLGQGPEFLIYFQGTGAADDSGLPNDRFFAVRPEGSVSTLKIQRTERGDSAVYLCASSLGPGLAGGSYNEQFFGPGTRLTVL.

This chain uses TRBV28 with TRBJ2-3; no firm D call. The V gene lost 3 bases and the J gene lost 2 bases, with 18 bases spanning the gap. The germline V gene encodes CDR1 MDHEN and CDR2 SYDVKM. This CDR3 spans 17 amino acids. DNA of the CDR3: TGTGCCAGCAGTTTGAGTGGGTCGCAGGCCCACACAGATACGCAGTATTTT. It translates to CASSLSGSQAHTDTQYF.

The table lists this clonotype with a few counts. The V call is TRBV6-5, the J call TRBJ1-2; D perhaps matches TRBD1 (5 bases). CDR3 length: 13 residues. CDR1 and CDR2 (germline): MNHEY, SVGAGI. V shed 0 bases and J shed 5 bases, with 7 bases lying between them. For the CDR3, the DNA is TGTGCCAGCAGTTACTCGCCAGGGTATGGCTACACCTTC. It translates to CASSYSPGYGYTF.

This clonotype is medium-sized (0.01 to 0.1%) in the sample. CDR3 in DNA: TGTGCCACCAGCAAACAGGGGGCCGGGTATGGCTACACCTTC. Translated: CATSKQGAGYGYTF. This chain joins TRBV15 and TRBJ1-2; 9 positions match TRBD1. Germline CDR1 reads LNHNV; CDR2 reads YYDKDF (reference sequence). The V and J ends lost 4 bases and 5 bases, in that order; junction bases with no gene match: 5. The length of the CDR3 is 14 residues.

As DNA, the CDR3 is TGCAGTGCTAGTCGGACTAGCCGCCCCTACGAGCAGTACTTC. Protein product: CSASRTSRPYEQYF. This chain joins TRBV20-1 and TRBJ2-7; 8 nucleotides line up with TRBD2. CDR3 length equals 14 residues. The junction had 6 bases not matched to a gene; V was cut back by 3 bases and J by 2 bases. CDR1 is DFQATT, CDR2 SNEGSKA, per germline (reference sequence).

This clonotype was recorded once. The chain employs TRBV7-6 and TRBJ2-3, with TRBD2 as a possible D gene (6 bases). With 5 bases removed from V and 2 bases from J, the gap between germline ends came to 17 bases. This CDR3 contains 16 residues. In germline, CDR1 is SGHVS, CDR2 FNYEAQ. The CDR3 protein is CASSTRPGLTTDTQYF. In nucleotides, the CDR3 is TGTGCCAGCAGCACCCGACCGGGACTTACCACAGATACGCAGTATTTT.